Listed below are T cell receptor beta chains from one sample, sequenced in a study of shared clonotypes between healthy human individuals. Sequencing was performed with immunoSEQ multiplex PCR; in TCRdb, only in-frame clones are kept and a portion is missing. The profile shows 650,000 to 800,000 clones, 55% to 80% of them singletons. Sequences were obtained from memory CD4+ T cells sorted from blood. Every receptor here comes from a woman in her 30s in good health. Each CDR3 is given with its conserved first and last residue. The D gene is left open where the match is weak. Rows give clone size only sometimes, using once, few, many, or a class for an expanded clone.

V gene	J gene	D gene	clone size	CDR3 protein	CDR3 DNA
TRBV5-1	TRBJ2-1	TRBD2	NA	CASSSAGGYNEQFF	TGCGCCAGCAGCTCAGCGGGAGGATATAATGAGCAGTTCTTC
TRBV7-2	TRBJ2-7	NA	NA	CASSFGVLRDEQYF	TGTGCCAGCAGCTTCGGAGTCCTCCGAGACGAGCAGTACTTC
TRBV14	TRBJ2-6	NA	many	CASSRSSGANVLTF	TGTGCCAGCAGCCGAAGCTCTGGGGCCAACGTCCTGACTTTC
TRBV7-2	TRBJ2-7	NA	NA	CASSPGFSRHYEQYF	TGTGCCAGCAGCCCCGGTTTTTCCCGCCATTACGAGCAGTACTTC
TRBV11-2	TRBJ2-7	NA	NA	CASSLDGRYGNPYEQYF	TGTGCCAGCAGCTTAGATGGAAGATACGGGAACCCCTACGAGCAGTACTTC
TRBV14	TRBJ1-1	NA	NA	CASSGRNTEAFF	TGTGCCAGCAGCGGGAGGAACACTGAAGCTTTCTTT
TRBV30	TRBJ1-1	NA	few	CAWSHQTLRNTEAFF	TGTGCCTGGAGTCACCAAACTTTACGGAACACTGAAGCTTTCTTT
TRBV28	TRBJ2-7	NA	NA	CASSQAPGAGTYEQYF	TGTGCCAGCAGCCAAGCCCCAGGGGCAGGAACCTACGAGCAGTACTTC
TRBV28	TRBJ2-7	TRBD2	few	CASSLAGEHYEQYF	TGTGCCAGCAGTTTAGCGGGAGAGCATTACGAGCAGTACTTC
TRBV28	TRBJ1-2	TRBD1	few	CASSLWGQVNYGYTF	TGTGCCAGCAGTTTATGGGGACAGGTTAACTATGGCTACACCTTC
TRBV6-6	TRBJ1-2	NA	NA	CASSYLTTTNYGYTF	TGTGCCAGCAGTTACTTGACTACCACTAACTATGGCTACACCTTC
TRBV7-2	TRBJ2-7	TRBD1	NA	CASSSWDRGINEQYF	TGTGCCAGCAGCTCGTGGGACAGGGGGATCAACGAGCAGTACTTC
TRBV7-9	TRBJ2-5	NA	NA	CASSLMGHSEETQYF	TGTGCCAGCAGCTTAATGGGTCATTCCGAAGAGACCCAGTACTTC
TRBV2	TRBJ1-2	NA	NA	CASRSRVGYTF	TGTGCCAGCAGGTCCCGCGTCGGCTACACCTTC
TRBV27	TRBJ2-3	NA	NA	CASSFGATDTQYF	TGTGCCAGCAGTTTCGGAGCCACAGATACGCAGTATTTT